What follows describes a single T cell receptor beta chain. The sample belongs to a study of blood T cell repertoires in COVID-19. Overall study context: Acute and convalescent COVID-19 specimens originated in the United States, Italy and Spain. PBMCs, B-cell-depleted T cells, or T cells were the source of the cDNA or gDNA that made up the material.

As processed by the authors: Cell counts per sample came from amplifying reference gene primers. Repertoires were generated with immunoSEQ multiplex PCR, while TCRdb's copy carries only in-frame clones and drops some. The V and J calls and the clone size are those of that table, but D and trimming were determined from the DNA. The sample records 150,000 to 190,000 clones, about 85% being singletons. While infection was still active, Seattle patients were enrolled and then followed longitudinally. The source is a woman in her sixties or seventies with COVID-19, enrolled during active disease. The sample consisted of peripheral blood.

The CDR3 region is CAKNRVGRPQHF. CDR3 coding DNA: TGTGCCAAGAACAGGGTGGGGCGGCCCCAGCATTTT. The rearrangement uses TRBV21-1 and TRBJ1-5; no DNA check was done on the table's D call, TRBD1. TRBV21-1 is marked as a pseudogene. This CDR3 comprises 12 residues.